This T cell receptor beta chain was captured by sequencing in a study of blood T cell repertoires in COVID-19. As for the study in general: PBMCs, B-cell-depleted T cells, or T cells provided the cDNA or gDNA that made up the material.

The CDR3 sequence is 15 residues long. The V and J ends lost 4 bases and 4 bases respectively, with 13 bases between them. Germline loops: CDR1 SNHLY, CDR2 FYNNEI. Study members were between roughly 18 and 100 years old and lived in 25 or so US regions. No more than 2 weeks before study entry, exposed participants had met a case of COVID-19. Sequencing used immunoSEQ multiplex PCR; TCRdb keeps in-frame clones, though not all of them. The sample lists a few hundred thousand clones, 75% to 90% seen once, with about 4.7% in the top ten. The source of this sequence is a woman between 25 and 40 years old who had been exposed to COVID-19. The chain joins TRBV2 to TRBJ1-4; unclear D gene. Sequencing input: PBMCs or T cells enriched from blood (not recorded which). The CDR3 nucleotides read TGTGCCAGCAGTGGAGGCCGGGTCGTTAATGAAAAACTGTTTTTT. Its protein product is CASSGGRVVNEKLFF.